This T cell receptor beta chain came from a study of regulatory T cells in long-lasting Graves disease. Noted time point: newly diagnosed GD, antithyroid drugs for less than 3 months. The TCR library was prepared using RNA isolated from PBMCs. The CDR3 consists of 16 residues. V dropped 1 base and J dropped 4 bases, with 17 bases sitting between them. Germline CDR1 is SGHRS and CDR2 is YFSETQ. This clonotype was found many times. Its antigen is not known. The study, taken as a whole, reports: Persistent Graves' patients had lower TCR diversity than newly diagnosed ones. Favored usage of TRBV28, TRBJ1-2 and TRBJ2-5 was recorded in persistent disease.

With iRepertoire HTBI primers and Arm-PCR of CDR3 regions, TCR beta libraries were built. One entry per CDR3 protein results from TCRdb running MiXCR on the multiplex PCR reads. The sample records a few hundred thousand distinct CDR3 sequences, around 19% being singletons. These data also formed part of another study, on T cells in Graves' hyperthyroidism and ophthalmopathy. That work contributes: Researchers barred patients who had uncontrolled infection, other autoimmune disease, pregnancy or lactation.

V is TRBV5-1 and J is TRBJ2-5, with D possibly matching TRBD2 (6 bases). The sequence came from a woman in her 30s with Graves disease. The sample in question was peripheral blood mononuclear cells (PBMCs), obtained at new diagnosis, from a patient treated with antithyroid drugs. CDR3: CASSLKYREWRETQYF. Written as DNA, the CDR3 is TGCGCCAGCAGCTTGAAGTACCGGGAGTGGCGAGAGACCCAGTACTTC.